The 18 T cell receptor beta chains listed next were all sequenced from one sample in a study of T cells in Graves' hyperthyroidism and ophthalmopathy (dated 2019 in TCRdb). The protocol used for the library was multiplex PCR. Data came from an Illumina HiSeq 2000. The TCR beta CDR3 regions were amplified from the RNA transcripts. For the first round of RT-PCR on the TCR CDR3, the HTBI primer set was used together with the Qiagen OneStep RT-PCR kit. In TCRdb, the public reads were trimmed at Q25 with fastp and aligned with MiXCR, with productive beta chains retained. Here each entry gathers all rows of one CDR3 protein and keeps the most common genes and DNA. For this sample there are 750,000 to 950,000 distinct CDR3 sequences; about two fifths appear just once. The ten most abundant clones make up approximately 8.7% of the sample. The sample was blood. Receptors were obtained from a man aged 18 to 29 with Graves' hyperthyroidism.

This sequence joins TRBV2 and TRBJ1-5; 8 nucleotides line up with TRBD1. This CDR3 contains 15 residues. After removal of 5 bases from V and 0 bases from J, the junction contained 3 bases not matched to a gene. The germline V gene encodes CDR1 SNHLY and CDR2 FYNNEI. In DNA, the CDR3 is TGTGCCAGCAGTCGGGACAGGTTTAGCAATCAGCCCCAGCATTTT. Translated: CASSRDRFSNQPQHF.

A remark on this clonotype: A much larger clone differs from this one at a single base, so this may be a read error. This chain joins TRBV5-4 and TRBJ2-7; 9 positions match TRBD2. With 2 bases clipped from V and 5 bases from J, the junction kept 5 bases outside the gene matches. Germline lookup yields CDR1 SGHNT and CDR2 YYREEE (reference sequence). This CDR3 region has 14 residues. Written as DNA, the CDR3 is TGTGCCAGCAGCTTTTTGGCGGGAGGGGACGAGCAGTACTTC. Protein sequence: CASSFLAGGDEQYF.

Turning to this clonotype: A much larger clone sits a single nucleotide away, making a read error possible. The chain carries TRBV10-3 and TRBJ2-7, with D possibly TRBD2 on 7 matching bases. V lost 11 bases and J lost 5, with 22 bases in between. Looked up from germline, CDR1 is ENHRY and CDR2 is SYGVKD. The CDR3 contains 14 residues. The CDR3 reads CASTEGGGDHEQYF. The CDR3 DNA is TGTGCCTCTACCGAGGGGGGAGGGGACCACGAGCAGTACTTC.

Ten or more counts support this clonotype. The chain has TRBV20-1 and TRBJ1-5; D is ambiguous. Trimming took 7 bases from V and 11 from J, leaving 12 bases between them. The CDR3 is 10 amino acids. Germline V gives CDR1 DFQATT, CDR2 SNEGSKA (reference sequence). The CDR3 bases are TGCAGTGTTCTACTAGAGACCCAGCATTTT. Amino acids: CSVLLETQHF.

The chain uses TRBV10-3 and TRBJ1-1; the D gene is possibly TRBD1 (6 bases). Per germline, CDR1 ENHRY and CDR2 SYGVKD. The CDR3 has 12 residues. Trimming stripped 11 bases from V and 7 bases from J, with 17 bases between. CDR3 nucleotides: TGTGCCTGTGAAGGGGGGGACATTGAAGCTTTCTTT. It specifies CACEGGDIEAFF.

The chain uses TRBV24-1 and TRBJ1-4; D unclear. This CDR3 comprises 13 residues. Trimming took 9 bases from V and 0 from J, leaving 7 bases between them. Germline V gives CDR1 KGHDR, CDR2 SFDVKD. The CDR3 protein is CATSGTTNEKLFF. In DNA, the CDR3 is TGTGCCACCTCCGGGACAACTAATGAAAAACTGTTTTTT.

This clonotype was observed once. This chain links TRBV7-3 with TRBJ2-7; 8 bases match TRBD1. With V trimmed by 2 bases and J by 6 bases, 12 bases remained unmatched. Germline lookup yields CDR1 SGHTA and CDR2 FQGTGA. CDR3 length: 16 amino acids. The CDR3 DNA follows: TGTGCCAGCAGCTTAGTTGCGACAGGGGAAATGTTCGAGCAGTACTTC. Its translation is CASSLVATGEMFEQYF.

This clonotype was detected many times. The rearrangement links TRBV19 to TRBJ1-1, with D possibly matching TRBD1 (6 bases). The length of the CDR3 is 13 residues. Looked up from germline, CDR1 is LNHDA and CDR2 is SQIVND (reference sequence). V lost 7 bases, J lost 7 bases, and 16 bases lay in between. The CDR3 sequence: CASTHGLGGEAFF. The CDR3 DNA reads TGTGCCAGTACCCATGGACTAGGGGGTGAAGCTTTCTTT.

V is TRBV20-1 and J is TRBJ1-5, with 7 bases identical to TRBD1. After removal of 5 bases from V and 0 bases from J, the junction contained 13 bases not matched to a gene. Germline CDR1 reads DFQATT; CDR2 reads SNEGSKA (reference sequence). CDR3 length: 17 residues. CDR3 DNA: TGCAGTGCTGGAGCTAGCGGACAGGCAAATAGCAATCAGCCCCAGCATTTT. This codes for CSAGASGQANSNQPQHF.

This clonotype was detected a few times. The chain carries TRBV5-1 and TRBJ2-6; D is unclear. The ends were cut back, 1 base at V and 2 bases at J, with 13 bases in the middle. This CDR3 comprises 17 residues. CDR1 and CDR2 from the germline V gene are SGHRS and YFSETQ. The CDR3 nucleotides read TGCGCCAGCAGCTTGACTTATATTGGGCCTGGGGCCAACGTCCTGACTTTC. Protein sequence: CASSLTYIGPGANVLTF.

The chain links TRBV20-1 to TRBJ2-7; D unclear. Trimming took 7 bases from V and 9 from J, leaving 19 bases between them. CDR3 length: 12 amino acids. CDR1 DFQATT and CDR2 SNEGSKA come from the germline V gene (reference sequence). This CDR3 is CSGRHVNEGQYF. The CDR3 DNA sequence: TGCAGTGGTCGACACGTTAATGAAGGGCAGTACTTC.

CDR3 DNA: TGTGCCAGCAGTTTCAGGGAAAACTACGAGCAGTACTTC. Protein product: CASSFRENYEQYF. The V and J genes are TRBV12-3 or TRBV12-4 and TRBJ2-7, with a tentative D call TRBD1 (5 bases). This CDR3 is 13 amino acids long. The V end was cut by 3 bases, the J end by 3 bases, with 9 bases between.

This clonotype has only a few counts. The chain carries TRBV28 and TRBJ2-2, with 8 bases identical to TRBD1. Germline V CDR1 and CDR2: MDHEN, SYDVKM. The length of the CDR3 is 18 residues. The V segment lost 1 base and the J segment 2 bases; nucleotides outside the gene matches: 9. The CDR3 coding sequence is TGTGCCAGCAGTTTATCCCCAGGGGGCTTCTATAACACCGGGGAGCTGTTTTTT. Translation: CASSLSPGGFYNTGELFF.

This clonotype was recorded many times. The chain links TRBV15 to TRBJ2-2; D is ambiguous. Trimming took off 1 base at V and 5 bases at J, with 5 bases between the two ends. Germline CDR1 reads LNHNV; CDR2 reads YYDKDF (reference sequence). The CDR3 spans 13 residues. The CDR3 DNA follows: TGTGCCACCAGCAGAGTAATGACCGGGGAGCTGTTTTTT. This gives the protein CATSRVMTGELFF.

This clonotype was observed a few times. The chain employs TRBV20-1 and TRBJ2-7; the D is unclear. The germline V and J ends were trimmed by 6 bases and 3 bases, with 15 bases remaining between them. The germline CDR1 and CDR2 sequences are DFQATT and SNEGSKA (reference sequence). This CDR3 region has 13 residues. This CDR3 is CSAPPVAFYEQYF. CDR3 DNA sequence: TGCAGTGCCCCCCCAGTGGCGTTCTACGAGCAGTACTTC.

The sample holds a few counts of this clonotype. The CDR3 loop reads CSVEYNRGIIYEQYF. The CDR3 bases are TGCAGCGTTGAATATAATCGGGGGATTATTTACGAGCAGTACTTC. The V gene is TRBV29-1, the J gene TRBJ2-7; tentative D call: TRBD2 (6 bases). Germline CDR1 is SQVTM and CDR2 is ANQGSEA. CDR3 size: 15 residues. The ends were cut back, 2 bases at V and 4 bases at J, with 18 bases in the middle.

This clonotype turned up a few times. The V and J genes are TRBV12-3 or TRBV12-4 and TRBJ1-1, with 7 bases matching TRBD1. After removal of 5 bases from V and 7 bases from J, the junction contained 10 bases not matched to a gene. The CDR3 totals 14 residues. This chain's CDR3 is CASSLGTESNEAFF. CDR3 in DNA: TGTGCCAGCAGTCTCGGGACAGAAAGTAATGAAGCTTTCTTT.

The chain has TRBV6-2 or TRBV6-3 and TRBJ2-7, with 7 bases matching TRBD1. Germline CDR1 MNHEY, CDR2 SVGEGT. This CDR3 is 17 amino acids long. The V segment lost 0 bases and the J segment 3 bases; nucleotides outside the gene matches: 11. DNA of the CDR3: TGTGCCAGCAGTTACTCAATCCCGGACAGGAACTTCTACGAGCAGTACTTC. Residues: CASSYSIPDRNFYEQYF.